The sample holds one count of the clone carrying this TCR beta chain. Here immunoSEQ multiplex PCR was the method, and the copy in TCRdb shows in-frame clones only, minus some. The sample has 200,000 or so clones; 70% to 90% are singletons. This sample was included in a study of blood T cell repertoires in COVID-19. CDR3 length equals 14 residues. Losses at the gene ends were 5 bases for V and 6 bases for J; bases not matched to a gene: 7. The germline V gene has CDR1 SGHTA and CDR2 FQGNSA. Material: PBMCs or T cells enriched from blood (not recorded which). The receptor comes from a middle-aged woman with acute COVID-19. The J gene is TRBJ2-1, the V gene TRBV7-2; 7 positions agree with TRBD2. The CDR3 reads CASSPVTSSNEQFF. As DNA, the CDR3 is TGTGCCAGCAGCCCAGTGACTAGCAGCAATGAGCAGTTCTTC.